The next 32 T cell receptor beta chains were all read from a single sample in a study of T cells after posttransplantation cyclophosphamide. Busulfan-fludarabine conditioning, marrow transplant, and cyclophosphamide on days +3 and +4 were administered. Profiled with immunoSEQ multiplex PCR; TCRdb holds only in-frame clones, not every one. The sample consists of roughly 42,000 clones, about 90% of them appearing once. Sequenced here: PBMCs, sampled around 58 days after allogeneic stem cell transplant with posttransplant cyclophosphamide. The receptors come from a male patient between 55 and 70 years old who received an allogeneic stem cell transplant from a related donor and was CMV-positive. Certain T cells may be donor cells from the graft.

V is TRBV14 and J is TRBJ2-5; D is uncertain. The V gene's germline CDR1 is SGHDN and CDR2 FVKESK. The CDR3 covers 13 residues. Trimming cost V 1 base and J 8 bases, with 11 bases left between them. As DNA, the CDR3 is TGTGCCAGCAGCCAAGGCGGAGTTGGAACCCAGTACTTC. Its protein product is CASSQGGVGTQYF.

This clone was found a few times. This chain joins TRBV6-1 and TRBJ1-1; possibly TRBD1 for D (6 bases). Germline lookup yields CDR1 MNHNS and CDR2 SASEGT. CDR3 length: 14 amino acids. Trimming removed 6 bases from V and 3 bases from J, with 14 bases in between. The CDR3 DNA follows: TGTGCCAGCAGCCAAGGGGGGGGCTACACTGAAGCTTTCTTT. Translation gives CASSQGGGYTEAFF.

The CDR3 region is CASSEWTGGTSGNTIYF. In nucleotides, the CDR3 is TGTGCCAGCAGCGAGTGGACAGGGGGTACATCTGGAAACACCATATATTTT. V and J are TRBV11-2 and TRBJ1-3, with 10 bases aligning to TRBD1. J gave up 1 base and V 5 bases, and 8 bases lay outside the gene matches. Germline V lookup: CDR1 SGHAT, CDR2 FQNNGV. CDR3 length equals 17 residues.

The chain combines TRBV5-8 with TRBJ1-6; possible D gene TRBD1, 5 bases. V gave up 6 bases and J gave up 0 bases, with 19 bases separating them. The CDR3 contains 18 residues. Germline V gene data show CDR1 as SGHTS and CDR2 as YDEGEE. The CDR3 region has the DNA TGTGCCAGCACCAAGGGACTCCCCGCTAGCTCCTATAATTCACCCCTCCACTTT. As protein: CASTKGLPASSYNSPLHF.

The chain has TRBV15 and TRBJ2-5, with 9 positions matching TRBD1. The CDR3 runs 15 residues. Looked up from germline, CDR1 is LNHNV and CDR2 is YYDKDF (reference sequence). The trim removed 3 bases at V and 2 bases at J, leaving 4 bases unmatched. The CDR3 sequence: CATSRAGQGQETQYF. In DNA form, the CDR3 reads TGTGCCACCAGCAGGGCGGGACAGGGACAAGAGACCCAGTACTTC.

This clone was detected only once. V usage is TRBV27 and J usage is TRBJ2-1; 8 positions match TRBD1. The CDR3 contains 16 residues. Germline CDR1 MNHEY, CDR2 SMNVEV (reference sequence). V was pared by 6 bases and J by 3 bases, with 10 bases of the junction left unmatched. This CDR3 is CASSENPTGVYNEQFF. The CDR3 region has the DNA TGTGCCAGCAGCGAGAATCCGACAGGGGTCTACAATGAGCAGTTCTTC.

This chain joins TRBV29-1 and TRBJ2-3; D perhaps matches TRBD1 (5 bases). The CDR3 runs to 13 residues. The germline CDR1 and CDR2 sequences are SQVTM and ANQGSEA. V was pared by 7 bases and J by 0 bases, with 11 bases between. The CDR3 DNA sequence: TGCAGCGGCAGGGTTTCTAGCACAGATACGCAGTATTTT. This sequence encodes CSGRVSSTDTQYF.

The J gene is TRBJ2-1, the V gene TRBV11-3; 14 bases fit TRBD2. From germline, CDR1 is SGHNT and CDR2 YENEEA. The CDR3 length is 15 residues. Trimming at V came to 2 bases and at J to 7 bases, leaving 1 base not matched to a gene. The CDR3: CASSLRTSGGNEQFF. As DNA, the CDR3 is TGTGCCAGCAGCTTACGGACTAGCGGGGGGAATGAGCAGTTCTTC.

The count of this clone is one. The chain uses TRBV11-2 and TRBJ1-2, with 7 nucleotides matching TRBD1. Germline V CDR1 and CDR2: SGHAT, FQNNGV. CDR3 length: 16 residues. V trimming: 0 bases; J trimming: 8 bases; junction bases outside the gene matches: 12. This CDR3 reads CASSLEPTGYQEGYTF. Written as DNA, the CDR3 is TGTGCCAGCAGCTTAGAACCGACAGGGTATCAGGAAGGCTACACCTTC.

This chain connects TRBV6-4 to TRBJ2-1, with D maybe TRBD1 (5 bases). CDR3 size: 13 residues. Trimming cost V 3 bases and J 10 bases, with 13 bases left between them. Germline assignment: CDR1 MRHNA and CDR2 SNTAGT. Here the CDR3 DNA reads TGTGCCAGCAGTGAGGGGCCGGCCTGGGAGCAGTTCTTC. Residues: CASSEGPAWEQFF.

The rearrangement links TRBV18 to TRBJ1-1; D remains ambiguous. The CDR3 covers 14 residues. V dropped 2 bases and J dropped 1 base, with 8 bases sitting between them. Germline CDR1 is KGHSH and CDR2 is LQKENI. The CDR3 nucleotides read TGTGCCAGCTCACCAGCGGCAGCGAACACTGAAGCTTTCTTT. It encodes CASSPAAANTEAFF.

V and J are TRBV2 and TRBJ2-2; D might be TRBD2 (6 bases). CDR3 size: 13 residues. Germline V CDR1 and CDR2: SNHLY, FYNNEI. V shed 6 bases and J shed 7 bases, with 12 bases lying between them. The CDR3 nucleotides are TGTGCCAGCAGGTTTGGAGGGATCGGGGAGCTGTTTTTT. Encoded protein: CASRFGGIGELFF.

The J gene is TRBJ2-7, the V gene TRBV27, with 7 bases matching TRBD1. The V gene end was trimmed by 4 bases and the J gene end by 5 bases; junction bases not matched to a gene: 8. Per the germline V gene, CDR1 is MNHEY and CDR2 is SMNVEV (reference sequence). The CDR3 extends over 14 amino acids. CDR3 bases: TGTGCCAGCAGTTACAGGGGATCGGTCGACGAGCAGTACTTC. Its translation is CASSYRGSVDEQYF.

J is TRBJ1-1 and V is TRBV6-6, with D possibly TRBD1 on 5 matching bases. The CDR3 is 14 residues long. The germline V gene has CDR1 MNHNY and CDR2 SVGAGI (reference sequence). Deletions cut 6 bases from V and 4 bases from J, with 15 bases between. Written as DNA, the CDR3 is TGTGCCAGCAGCCCCCAGGGAATGGGCACTGAAGCTTTCTTT. The encoded protein is CASSPQGMGTEAFF.

This rearrangement joins TRBV18 to TRBJ1-2; 7 bases agree with TRBD1. The CDR3 runs 14 residues. With V trimmed by 4 bases and J by 10 bases, 12 bases remained unmatched. Germline values: CDR1 KGHSH, CDR2 LQKENI. The CDR3 region has the DNA TGTGCCAGCTCACAAGGACAGGCGTATTTGTACTACACCTTC. This encodes CASSQGQAYLYYTF.

This clone was counted once. The genes are TRBV2 and TRBJ2-7, with TRBD1 matching over 7 bases. The CDR3 spans 13 residues. Losses at the gene ends were 8 bases for V and 7 bases for J; bases not matched to a gene: 11. Germline V gene data show CDR1 as SNHLY and CDR2 as FYNNEI. CDR3 DNA sequence: TGTGCCAGCGGTCGCAGGGGGTTGGGGGAGCAGTACGTC. As protein: CASGRRGLGEQYV.

The rearrangement uses TRBV7-9 and TRBJ2-7, with a possible D match to TRBD2 (6 bases). CDR3 length equals 14 residues. The germline V and J ends were trimmed by 5 bases and 4 bases, with 15 bases remaining between them. Germline V gene data show CDR1 as SEHNR and CDR2 as FQNEAQ (reference sequence). CDR3 amino acids: CASSPGGVRYEQYV. The CDR3 nucleotides read TGTGCCAGCAGCCCCGGAGGGGTGAGGTACGAGCAGTACGTC.

This chain connects TRBV2 to TRBJ1-5; the match to TRBD1 covers 7 bases. Germline V gene data show CDR1 as SNHLY and CDR2 as FYNNEI. CDR3 length equals 14 residues. With V trimmed by 3 bases and J by 7 bases, 6 bases remained unmatched. The CDR3 bases are TGTGCCAGCAGTGAGGAAGGGGGCGGGCAGCCCCAGCATTTT. This codes for CASSEEGGGQPQHF.

The gene calls are TRBV23-1 and TRBJ1-2, with 7 nucleotides matching TRBD1. TRBV23-1 counts as an open reading frame of uncertain function. V dropped 4 bases and J dropped 6; count of bases not matched to a gene: 5. The CDR3 sequence is 13 residues long. The CDR3 spells CASSPDRAHGYTF. CDR3 in DNA: TGCGCCAGCAGTCCCGACAGGGCCCATGGCTACACCTTC.

The chain uses TRBV12-5 and TRBJ2-1, with D possibly being TRBD1 (5 bases). Germline values: CDR1 LGHNT, CDR2 FRNRAP. The CDR3 consists of 13 residues. Deletions cut 7 bases from V and 8 bases from J, with 15 bases between. In DNA form, the CDR3 reads TGTGCTAGTGACTTGGGGCAGTTCCATGAGCAGTTCTTC. Amino acids: CASDLGQFHEQFF. Full variable domain (remainder filled in from reference TRBV12-5 and TRBJ2-1): DARVTQTPRHKVTEMGQEVTMRCQPILGHNTVFWYRQTMMQGLELLAYFRNRAPLDDSGMPKDRFSAEMPDATLATLKIQPSEPRDSAVYFCASDLGQFHEQFFGPGTRLTVL.

The chain is built from TRBV19 and TRBJ1-3; 8 bases align to TRBD1. The ends lost 6 bases at V and 2 bases at J; junction bases unmatched: 6. CDR1 and CDR2 (germline): LNHDA, SQIVND (reference sequence). This CDR3 has 15 amino acids. The CDR3 DNA follows: TGTGCCAGTAGCGACAGGGGAGGAGCTGGAAACACCATATATTTT. It specifies CASSDRGGAGNTIYF.

CDR3 sequence: CASSRGAGGGLYGYTF. The CDR3 coding sequence is TGCGCCAGCAGCAGGGGGGCAGGGGGCGGACTCTATGGCTACACCTTC. V gene TRBV5-1 combines with J gene TRBJ1-2; 8 positions agree with TRBD1. The CDR3 extends over 16 amino acids. The germline CDR1 and CDR2 sequences are SGHRS and YFSETQ. V was clipped by 4 bases and J by 4 bases; unmatched bases: 12.

The chain is built from TRBV5-1 and TRBJ2-3; D perhaps matches TRBD1 (5 bases). The CDR3 loop spans 15 amino acids. In germline, CDR1 is SGHRS, CDR2 YFSETQ. Trimming pared 7 bases from V and 4 bases from J, leaving 19 bases between. This chain's CDR3 is CASGPSMGLADTQYF. The CDR3 DNA follows: TGCGCCAGCGGACCTTCGATGGGGCTCGCAGATACGCAGTATTTT.

This chain joins TRBV19 and TRBJ1-5; 10 bases line up with TRBD1. This CDR3 comprises 17 residues. The germline V gene has CDR1 LNHDA and CDR2 SQIVND (reference sequence). Losses at the gene ends were 1 base for V and 3 bases for J; bases not matched to a gene: 6. CDR3 DNA: TGTGCCAGTAGTATAGGTACCGGGACAGGGGCCAATCAGCCCCAGCATTTT. Its protein product is CASSIGTGTGANQPQHF.

The CDR3 nucleotides are TGCAGCGTTTTAGAATTTGGAAACACCATATATTTT. This encodes CSVLEFGNTIYF. The chain joins TRBV29-1 to TRBJ1-3, with no clear D. Germline V lookup: CDR1 SQVTM, CDR2 ANQGSEA. This CDR3 is 12 amino acids long. V was cut by 5 bases and J by 3 bases, with 8 bases left in between.

J is TRBJ2-1 and V is TRBV11-2; 8 positions match TRBD2. The CDR3 has 15 residues. From germline, CDR1 is SGHAT and CDR2 FQNNGV. V shed 3 bases, J shed 5 bases, and the junction held 6 bases outside the gene matches. The CDR3 nucleotides are TGTGCCAGCAGCTTTAACGGGGGGGGAAACAATGAGCAGTTCTTC. Protein: CASSFNGGGNNEQFF.

V and J are TRBV21-1 and TRBJ1-1; the D segment call TRBD1 is taken from the table without a DNA check. TRBV21-1 is a listed pseudogene. The CDR3 contains 18 residues. The CDR3 loop reads CASSGGDRGLPRNTEAFF. The CDR3 DNA follows: TGTGCCAGCAGCGGGGGAGACAGGGGGCTTCCCCGAAACACTGAAGCTTTCTTT.

The chain couples TRBV6-1 to TRBJ1-3, with D hard to call. The CDR3 loop spans 16 amino acids. Germline V gene data show CDR1 as MNHNS and CDR2 as SASEGT. With 4 bases removed from V and 1 base from J, the gap between germline ends came to 14 bases. CDR3: CASSVEAGQSGNTIYF. The CDR3 nucleotides read TGTGCCAGCAGTGTGGAGGCAGGTCAATCTGGAAACACCATATATTTT.

This clone was seen once. This rearrangement joins TRBV7-9 to TRBJ1-2, with D perhaps matching TRBD1 (5 bases). There are 13 residues in the CDR3. Between the trimmed V and J ends, which lost 3 bases and 5 bases, there was a span of 10 bases. Germline-derived CDR1 and CDR2 are SEHNR and FQNEAQ (reference sequence). The CDR3 bases are TGTGCCAGCAGCTTCGGGCAGGGTTATGGCTACACCTTC. It specifies CASSFGQGYGYTF.

The chain links TRBV10-3 to TRBJ1-2; possibly TRBD1 for D (5 bases). Germline V gene data show CDR1 as ENHRY and CDR2 as SYGVKD. CDR3 length equals 15 residues. Trimming cost V 3 bases and J 6 bases, with 17 bases left between them. CDR3 sequence: CAISDNGPGIDGYTF. CDR3 nucleotide sequence: TGTGCCATCAGTGATAACGGCCCAGGGATCGATGGCTACACCTTC.

This clone has only one observation. The rearrangement joins TRBV4-2 to TRBJ2-1, with D possibly being TRBD2 (5 bases). Germline V gene data show CDR1 as LGHNA and CDR2 as YNFKEQ. V gave up 0 bases and J gave up 9 bases, with 21 bases separating them. This CDR3 is 17 amino acids long. In nucleotides, the CDR3 is TGTGCCAGCAGCCAAGATCTAGGCGGACGCACGGCGGGTGAGCAGTTCTTC. Residues: CASSQDLGGRTAGEQFF.

V usage is TRBV2 and J usage is TRBJ1-5, with unresolved D. Deletions cut 6 bases from V and 9 bases from J, with 15 bases between. Germline values: CDR1 SNHLY, CDR2 FYNNEI. The CDR3 has 13 residues. The CDR3, as DNA: TGTGCCAGCAGCCCTACAGATTATCGGCCCCAGCATTTT. It specifies CASSPTDYRPQHF.